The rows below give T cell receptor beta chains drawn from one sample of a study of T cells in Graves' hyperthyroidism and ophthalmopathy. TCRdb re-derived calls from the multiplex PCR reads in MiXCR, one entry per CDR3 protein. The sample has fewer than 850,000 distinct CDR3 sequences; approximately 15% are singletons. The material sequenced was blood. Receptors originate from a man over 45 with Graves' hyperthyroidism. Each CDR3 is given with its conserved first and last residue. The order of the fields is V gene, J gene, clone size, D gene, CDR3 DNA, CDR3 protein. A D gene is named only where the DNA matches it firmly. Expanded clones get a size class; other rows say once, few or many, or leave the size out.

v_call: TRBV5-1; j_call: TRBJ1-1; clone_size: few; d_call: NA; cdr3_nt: TGCGCCAGCAGCTTACTGGGACCGGCCGGAACTGAAGCTTTCTTT; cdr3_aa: CASSLLGPAGTEAFF
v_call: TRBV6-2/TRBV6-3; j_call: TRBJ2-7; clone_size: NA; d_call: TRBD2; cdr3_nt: TGTGCCAGCACGCAGGACAGGGGGACTAGCGGGAGTCCCTACGAGCAGTACTTC; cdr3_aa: CASTQDRGTSGSPYEQYF
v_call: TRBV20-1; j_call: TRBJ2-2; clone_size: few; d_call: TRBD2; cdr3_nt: TGCAGTGCTAGACCCACTCCTTTTAGCGGGGCGAACACCGGGGAGCTGTTTTTT; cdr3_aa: CSARPTPFSGANTGELFF
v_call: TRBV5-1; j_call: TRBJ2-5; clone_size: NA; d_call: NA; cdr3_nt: TGCGCCAGCAGCTTGAACCAGGGGGGCCAAGAGACCCAGTACTTC; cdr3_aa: CASSLNQGGQETQYF
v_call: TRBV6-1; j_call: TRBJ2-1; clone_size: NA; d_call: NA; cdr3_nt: TGTGCCAGCCGAAGCGACAGGGCCGGGGGTGAGCAGTTCTTC; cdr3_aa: CASRSDRAGGEQFF
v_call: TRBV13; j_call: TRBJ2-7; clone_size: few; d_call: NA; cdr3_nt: TGTGCCAGCAGCATCCGGGAAGCTGGCGAGCAGTACTTC; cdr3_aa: CASSIREAGEQYF
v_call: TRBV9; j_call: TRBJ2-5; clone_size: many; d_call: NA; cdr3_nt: TGTGCCAGCAGCGTATCCCGGACAGAGCGGACCCAGTACTTC; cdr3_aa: CASSVSRTERTQYF
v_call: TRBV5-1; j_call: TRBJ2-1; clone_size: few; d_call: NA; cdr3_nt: TGCGCCAGCAGCTTACGGGACTCGCACTACGAGCAGTTCTTC; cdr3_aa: CASSLRDSHYEQFF
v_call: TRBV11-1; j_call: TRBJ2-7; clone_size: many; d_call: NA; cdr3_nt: TGTGCCAGCAGCCAGAGGGGTGTAAGTACGATGGAGCAGTACTTC; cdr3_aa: CASSQRGVSTMEQYF
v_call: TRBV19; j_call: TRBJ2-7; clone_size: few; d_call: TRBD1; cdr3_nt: TGTGCCAGTAGTATCGGGTCCGGCGGCGGACAGGGCTACGAGCAGTACTTC; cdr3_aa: CASSIGSGGGQGYEQYF
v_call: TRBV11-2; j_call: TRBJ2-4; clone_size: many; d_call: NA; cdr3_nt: TGTGCCAGCAGCATAGGCACTGTCGCCAAAAACATTCAGTACTTC; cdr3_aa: CASSIGTVAKNIQYF
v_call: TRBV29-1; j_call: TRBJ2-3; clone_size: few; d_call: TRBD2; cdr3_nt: TGCAGCGTTGAGGTGGGAGGGTACGGGACAGATACGCAGTATTTT; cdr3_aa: CSVEVGGYGTDTQYF
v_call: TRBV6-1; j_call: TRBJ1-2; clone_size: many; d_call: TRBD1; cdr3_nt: TGTGCCAGCAGTGAATGGGACAGAGCTAACTATGGCTACACCTTC; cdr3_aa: CASSEWDRANYGYTF
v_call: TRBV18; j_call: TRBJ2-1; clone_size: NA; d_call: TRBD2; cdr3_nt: TGTGCCAGCTCACCATATACTAGCGGGAGTAGTAATGAGCAGTTCTTC; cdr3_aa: CASSPYTSGSSNEQFF
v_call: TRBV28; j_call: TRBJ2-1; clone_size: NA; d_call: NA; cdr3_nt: TGTGCCAGCAGGAAGCAGGGTAGAAATGAGCAGTTCTTC; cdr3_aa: CASRKQGRNEQFF
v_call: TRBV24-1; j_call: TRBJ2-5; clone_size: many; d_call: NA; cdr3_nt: TGTGCCACCAGTGATTTGAGGGTTGGTCAAGAGACCCAGTACTTC; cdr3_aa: CATSDLRVGQETQYF
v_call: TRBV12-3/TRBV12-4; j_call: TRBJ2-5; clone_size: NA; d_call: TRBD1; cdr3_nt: TGTGCCAGCAGCCCCGACAGGGTCGAATCAGAGACCCAGTACTTC; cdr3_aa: CASSPDRVESETQYF
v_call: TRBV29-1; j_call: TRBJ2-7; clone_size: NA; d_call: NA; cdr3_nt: TGCAGCGTCCAGACAGTAGACTCCTACGAGCAGTACTTC; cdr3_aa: CSVQTVDSYEQYF
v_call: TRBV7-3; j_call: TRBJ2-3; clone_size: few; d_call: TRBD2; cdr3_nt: TGTGCCAGCAGCTTAGGACTAGCGGAAACTACAGATACGCAGTATTTT; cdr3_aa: CASSLGLAETTDTQYF
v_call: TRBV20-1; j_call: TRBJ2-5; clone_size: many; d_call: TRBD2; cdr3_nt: TGCAGTGCTAGGAGTGGGACTAGCGGTCAAGAGACCCAGTACTTC; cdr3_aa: CSARSGTSGQETQYF
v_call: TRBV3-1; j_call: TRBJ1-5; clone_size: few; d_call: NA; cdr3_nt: TGTGCCAGCCGAAACACAGGGAGCAATCAGCCCCAGCATTTT; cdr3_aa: CASRNTGSNQPQHF
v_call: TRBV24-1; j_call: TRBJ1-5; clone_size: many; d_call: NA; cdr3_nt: TGTGCCACCAGTGAACTGAACGGGGGGAATCAGCCCCAGCATTTT; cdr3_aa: CATSELNGGNQPQHF
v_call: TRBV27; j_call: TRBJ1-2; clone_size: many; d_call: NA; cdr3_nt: TGTGCCAGCAGTTTATCGAGGGGAGTGGATGGCTACACCTTC; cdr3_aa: CASSLSRGVDGYTF
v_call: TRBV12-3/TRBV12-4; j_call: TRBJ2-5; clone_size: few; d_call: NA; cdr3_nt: TGTGCCACCCGACGCGACTGGGAAGAGACCCAGTACTTC; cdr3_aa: CATRRDWEETQYF
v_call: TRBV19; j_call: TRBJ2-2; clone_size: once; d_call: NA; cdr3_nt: TGTGCTAGTAGGTTGATTCGGGGAGCCACGAACACCGGGGAGCTGTTTTTT; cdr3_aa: CASRLIRGATNTGELFF
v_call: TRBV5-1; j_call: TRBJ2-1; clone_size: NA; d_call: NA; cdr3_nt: TGCGCCAGCAGAACGGCGGAGGGTCTCTGGCATGAGCAGTTCTTC; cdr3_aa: CASRTAEGLWHEQFF
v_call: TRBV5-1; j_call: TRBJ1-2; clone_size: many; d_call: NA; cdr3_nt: TGCGCCAGCAGCTTGGAAGCCGACACCTATGGCTACACCTTC; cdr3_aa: CASSLEADTYGYTF
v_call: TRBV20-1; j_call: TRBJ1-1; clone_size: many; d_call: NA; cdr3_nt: TGCAGTGCCAGACAGCCCAGAGGAGACACTGAAGCTTTCTTT; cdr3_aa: CSARQPRGDTEAFF
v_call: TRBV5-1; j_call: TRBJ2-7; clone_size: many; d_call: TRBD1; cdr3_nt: TGCGCCAGCAGCCGGACAGGGGCCGACACCTACGAGCAGTACTTC; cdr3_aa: CASSRTGADTYEQYF
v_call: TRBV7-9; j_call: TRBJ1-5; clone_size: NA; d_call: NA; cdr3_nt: TGTGCCAGCAGCTTAGCCATAGGAGGGGCAAGAAGCAATCAGCCCCAGCATTTT; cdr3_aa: CASSLAIGGARSNQPQHF
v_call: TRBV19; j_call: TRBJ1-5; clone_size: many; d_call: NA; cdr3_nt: TGTGCCAGTAGTATACAGGAAAATCAGCCCCAGCATTTT; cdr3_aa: CASSIQENQPQHF
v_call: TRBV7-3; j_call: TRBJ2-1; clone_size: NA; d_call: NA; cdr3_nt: TGTGCCAGCAGCTCAAAAGGGACCGACAATGAGCAGTTCTTC; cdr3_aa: CASSSKGTDNEQFF
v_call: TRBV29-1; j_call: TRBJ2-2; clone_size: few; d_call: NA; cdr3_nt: TGCAGCGCCGGACCCCCCGACACCGGGGAGCTGTTTTTT; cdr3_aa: CSAGPPDTGELFF
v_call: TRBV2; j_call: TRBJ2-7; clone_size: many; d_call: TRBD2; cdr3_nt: TGTGCCAGCAGTGGGACTAGCGGGACCTCGGGGGAGCAGTACTTC; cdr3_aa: CASSGTSGTSGEQYF
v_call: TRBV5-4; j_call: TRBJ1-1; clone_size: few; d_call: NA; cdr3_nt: TGTGCCAGCAGCCCCCCCCGGTATGGGGGTATGAACACTGAAGCTTTCTTT; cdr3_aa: CASSPPRYGGMNTEAFF
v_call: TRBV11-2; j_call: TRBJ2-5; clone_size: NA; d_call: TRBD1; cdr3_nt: TGTGCCAGCAGCTTCACCGGGACAGGGGAAAAGACCCAGTACTTC; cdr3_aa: CASSFTGTGEKTQYF
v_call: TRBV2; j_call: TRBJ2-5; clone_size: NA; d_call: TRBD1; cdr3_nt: TGTGCCAGCAGTGGGCGGGTTGGACAGGGGGCGAGCCAAGAGACCCAGTACTTC; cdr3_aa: CASSGRVGQGASQETQYF
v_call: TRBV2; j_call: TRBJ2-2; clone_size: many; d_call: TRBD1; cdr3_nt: TGTGCCAGCAGCCGAGACAGGGAGAACACCGGGGAGCTGTTTTTT; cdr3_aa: CASSRDRENTGELFF
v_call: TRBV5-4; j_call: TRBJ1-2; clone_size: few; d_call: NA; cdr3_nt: TGTGCCAGCAGCTTGGCGGCGGACCCAGCCTATGGCTACACCTTC; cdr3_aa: CASSLAADPAYGYTF
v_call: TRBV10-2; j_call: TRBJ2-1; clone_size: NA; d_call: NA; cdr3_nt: TGCGCCAGCAGCGGTAGCCCTGGGGGCGGGAATTACAATGAGCAGTTCTTC; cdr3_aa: CASSGSPGGGNYNEQFF
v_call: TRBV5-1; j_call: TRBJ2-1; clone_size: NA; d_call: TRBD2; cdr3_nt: TGCGCCAGCAGCTCGCTAACTAGCGGGAGGGCCGATGAGCAGTTCTTC; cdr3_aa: CASSSLTSGRADEQFF
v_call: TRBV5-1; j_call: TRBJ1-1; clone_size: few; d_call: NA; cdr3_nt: TGCGCCAGCAGCTTCGGCTCGGGCCTGAACACTGAAGCTTTCTTT; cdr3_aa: CASSFGSGLNTEAFF
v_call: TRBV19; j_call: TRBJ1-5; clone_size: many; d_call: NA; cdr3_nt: TGTGCCAGTAGCACCGTCGCCTCTCAGCCCCAGCATTTT; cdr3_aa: CASSTVASQPQHF
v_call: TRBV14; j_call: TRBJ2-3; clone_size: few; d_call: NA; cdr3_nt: TGTGCCAGCAGCCATCGGGGCGGGGCGAACACAGATACGCAGTATTTT; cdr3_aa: CASSHRGGANTDTQYF
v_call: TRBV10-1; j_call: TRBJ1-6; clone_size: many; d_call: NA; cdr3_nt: TGCGCCAGCAGCCCGACGGCGGAAGGTTCACCCCTCCACTTT; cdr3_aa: CASSPTAEGSPLHF
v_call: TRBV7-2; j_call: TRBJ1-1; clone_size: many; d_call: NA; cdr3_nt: TGTGCCAGCAGCTTGACGAGGGACACTGAAGCTTTCTTT; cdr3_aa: CASSLTRDTEAFF
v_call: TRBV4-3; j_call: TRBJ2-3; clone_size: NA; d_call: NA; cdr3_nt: TGCGCCAGCAGCCAAGCTAGGACTCAACCCCAGTATTTT; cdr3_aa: CASSQARTQPQYF
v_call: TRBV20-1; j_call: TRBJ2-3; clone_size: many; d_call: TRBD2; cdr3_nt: TGCAGTGCTACACTAGCGGCTAGCACAGATACGCAGTATTTT; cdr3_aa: CSATLAASTDTQYF
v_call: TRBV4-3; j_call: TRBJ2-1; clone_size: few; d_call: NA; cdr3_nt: TGCGCCAGCAGCCGTGTAGGTGGGTACAATGAGCAGTTCTTC; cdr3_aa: CASSRVGGYNEQFF
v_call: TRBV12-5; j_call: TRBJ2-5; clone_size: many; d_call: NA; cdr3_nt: TGTGCTCCCGCCCGACAGTACCAAGAGACCCAGTACTTC; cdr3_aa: CAPARQYQETQYF
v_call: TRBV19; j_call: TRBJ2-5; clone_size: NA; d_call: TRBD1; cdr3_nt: TGTGCCAGTAGTATAGACACGACAGGGGGAGAGACCCAGTACTTC; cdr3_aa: CASSIDTTGGETQYF
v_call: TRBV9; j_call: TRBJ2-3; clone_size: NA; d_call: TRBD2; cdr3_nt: TGTGCCAGCAGCGCCTCGAGCGGGAGCGCAGATACGCAGTATTTT; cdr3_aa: CASSASSGSADTQYF
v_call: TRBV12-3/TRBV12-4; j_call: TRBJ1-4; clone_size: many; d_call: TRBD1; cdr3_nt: TGTGCCAGCTTGGCGGCCAGGGGGCATGAAAAACTGTTTTTT; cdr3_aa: CASLAARGHEKLFF
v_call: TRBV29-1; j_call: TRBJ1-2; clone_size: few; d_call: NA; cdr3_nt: TGCAGCGTTGGGGGGCCGACAGGTTCCGGCTACACCTTC; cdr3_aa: CSVGGPTGSGYTF
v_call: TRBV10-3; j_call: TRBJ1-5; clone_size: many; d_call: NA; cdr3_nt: TGTGCCATCAGTGAGGACAGTGGCAATCAGCCCCAGCATTTT; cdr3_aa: CAISEDSGNQPQHF
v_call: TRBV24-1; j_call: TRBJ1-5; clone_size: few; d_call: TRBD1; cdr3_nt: TGTGCCACCAGTGACCCCGGGACAGTTGGTCAGCCCCAGCATTTT; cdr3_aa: CATSDPGTVGQPQHF
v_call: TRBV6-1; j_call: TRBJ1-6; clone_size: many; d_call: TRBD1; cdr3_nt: TGTGCCAGCTGGTTGGGACAGGGTAATTCACCCCTCCACTTT; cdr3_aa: CASWLGQGNSPLHF
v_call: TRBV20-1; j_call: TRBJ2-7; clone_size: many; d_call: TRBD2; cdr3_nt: TGCAGTGCTAGAGACACAGCGGGGAGCTCCTACGAGCAGTACTTC; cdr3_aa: CSARDTAGSSYEQYF
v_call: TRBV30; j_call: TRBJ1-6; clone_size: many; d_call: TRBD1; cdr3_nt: TGTGCCTGGAGTGTGGGACAGACGAATTCACCCCTCCACTTT; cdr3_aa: CAWSVGQTNSPLHF
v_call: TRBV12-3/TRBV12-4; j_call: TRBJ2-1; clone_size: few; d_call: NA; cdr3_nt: TGTGCCAGCAGCCTCAGAAGGGGGGGCGGGAATGAGCAGTTCTTC; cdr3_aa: CASSLRRGGGNEQFF